Sequencing of this T cell receptor beta chain was carried out in a study of shared clonotypes between healthy human individuals. Positive CCR7 selection of CD45RO-negative cells yielded the naive CD8 cells, and terminally differentiated effector memory CD45RA+ cells were excluded. Sequencing was performed with immunoSEQ multiplex PCR; in TCRdb, only in-frame clones are kept and a portion is missing. The data contain under 1 million clones, about 91% of them singletons. Deletions cut 5 bases from V and 2 bases from J, with 16 bases between. Germline CDR1 is SQVTM and CDR2 is ANQGSEA. The CDR3 contains 14 residues.

The specimen was naive CD8+ T cells sorted from blood. The clonotype was recovered from a man aged 25 to 45 in good health. The genes are TRBV29-1 and TRBJ2-7; either TRBD1 or TRBD2 may supply D (5 bases each). For the CDR3, the DNA is TGCAGCGTTATTCCGACAGTCGGGACCTACGAGCAGTACTTC. It translates to CSVIPTVGTYEQYF.